This T cell receptor beta chain was documented in a study of a mutant IDH1 vaccine in newly diagnosed glioma. Study background: Radiotherapy, temozolomide, or both had been given previously, and both were given to most.

Study findings and constraints: No link was apparently found between pseudoprogression and changes in top peripheral T cell clonotypes.

A word on this clone: No antigen is known for it.

CDR1 is MNHNY and CDR2 is SVGAGI in the germline V gene (reference sequence). This CDR3 has 14 residues. V trimming: 4 bases; J trimming: 8 bases; junction bases outside the gene matches: 6. Method: immunoSEQ multiplex PCR; TCRdb's copy keeps in-frame clones and lacks some. The sample has under 30,000 clones; roughly 80% are singletons. Time point specified: week 47, end of study. Vaccine doses each comprised 300 ug of mutant IDH1 20-mer peptide, with topical imiquimod. Patients were given eight vaccinations, scheduled in weeks 1, 3, 5, 7, 11, 15, 19 and 23. Patients carried new grade 3 or 4 IDH1-mutant astrocytomas lacking nuclear ATRX.

This sequence was found in a man between 40 and 49 years old with glioma. The source was PBMCs, collected from a glioma patient whose treatment included an IDH1 peptide vaccine. V and J are TRBV6-6 and TRBJ1-4; 8 bases fit TRBD1. The CDR3 protein is CASSSGGGVEKLFF. The DNA of the CDR3 is TGTGCCAGCAGTTCAGGGGGCGGTGTGGAAAAACTGTTTTTT.